The T cell receptor beta chain under discussion was sequenced for a study of human T cells and chemical hapten exposure. Study results and caveats: As the donors had alopecia, their immune response may differ from healthy people's. After DPC sensitization, TCRs above 1 in 1000 frequency showed no change. It was expanded TCRs that formed significantly more large CDR3 similarity clusters than controls did.

In the original analysis: Just over 95,000 TCRs per sample was the median, with a range of roughly 23,224 to 750,000. Using its own MiXCR run on the RACE reads, TCRdb lists one record per CDR3 protein. Here the V and J calls rest on TCRdb's processing, not on the authors' analysis. The sample yields about 100,000 distinct CDR3 sequences, more than 9.5% seen once. With 2 bases removed from V and 2 bases from J, the gap between germline ends came to 7 bases. Germline values: CDR1 LGHNA, CDR2 YSLEER. This CDR3 spans 15 amino acids. Time point specified: patch test 1, 2 weeks after DPC sensitization. Treatment noted: therapeutic diphenylcyclopropenone sensitization with weekly scalp DPC. Note on this clonotype: Its target is not known.

V and J are TRBV4-3 and TRBJ2-6, with D maybe TRBD2 (5 bases). This TCR was recovered from a woman aged 40 to 49 with alopecia areata. Some clones in this sample may be carry-over from other donors' samples. Sequencing used whole blood, obtained in connection with sensitization to the hapten diphenylcyclopropenone (DPC). The CDR3 sequence: CASSQRRPGANVLTF. CDR3 sequence (DNA): TGCGCCAGCAGCCAACGGAGGCCTGGGGCCAACGTCCTGACTTTC.